These 24 T cell receptor beta chains originate from one sample sequenced in a study of blood T cell repertoires in COVID-19 (dated by TCRdb to between 2020 and 2021). The library was built by means of the immunoSEQ multiplex PCR assay. Here the immuneACCESS table is served through TCRdb, limited to in-frame sequences with V and J called. Missing clones are a known gap in these copies; in checked studies unresolved V genes cover under half, and the rest lacks a known reason. The sample profile shows fewer than 300,000 clones; 70% to 90% of them were found once. Approximately 12% of the sample is in the top ten clones. Sequenced material: peripheral blood. Source of these receptors: a woman in her 30s with COVID-19, enrolled during active disease.

The CDR3 DNA reads TGTGCCAGCAGTGTCACTGAGCGCCTCTCTGGGGCCAACGTCCTGACTTTC. This encodes CASSVTERLSGANVLTF. This sequence joins TRBV6-1 and TRBJ2-6; D gene unclear. Trimming stripped 4 bases from V and 0 bases from J, with 13 bases between. The CDR3 has 17 amino acids. In germline, CDR1 is MNHNS, CDR2 SASEGT.

The genes are TRBV19 and TRBJ1-5; D may be TRBD1 (5 bases). This CDR3 has 14 amino acids. V gave up 2 bases and J gave up 6 bases, with 11 bases separating them. The V gene's germline CDR1 is LNHDA and CDR2 SQIVND (reference sequence). The chain's CDR3 is CASSIRDYLQPQHF. The CDR3 nucleotides read TGTGCCAGTAGTATACGGGACTATCTTCAGCCCCAGCATTTT. Full variable domain (rest looked up from reference TRBV19 and TRBJ1-5): DGGITQSPKYLFRKEGQNVTLSCEQNLNHDAMYWYRQDPGQGLRLIYYSQIVNDFQKGDIAEGYSVSREKKESFPLTVTSAQKNPTAFYLCASSIRDYLQPQHFGDGTRLSIL.

V usage is TRBV27 and J usage is TRBJ2-1; 8 bases line up with TRBD1. The J segment lost 8 bases and the V segment lost 2 bases, leaving 14 bases of the junction unmatched. From germline, CDR1 is MNHEY and CDR2 SMNVEV (reference sequence). The CDR3 covers 17 residues. As DNA, the CDR3 is TGTGCCAGCAGTTTAGGGATTATGGGGACAGGAGACGATGAGCAGTTCTTC. The encoded protein is CASSLGIMGTGDDEQFF.

V is TRBV3-1 (or the pseudogene TRBV3-2) and J is TRBJ2-5; 12 bases are a match to TRBD2. J gave up 1 base and V 4 bases, and 4 bases lay outside the gene matches. CDR3 length equals 16 residues. Looked up from germline, CDR1 is LGHDT and CDR2 is YNNKEL (reference sequence). CDR3 bases: TGTGCCAGCAGCCGATCTAGCGGGGGGGCCCAAGAGACCCAGTACTTC. Its translation: CASSRSSGGAQETQYF.

The rearrangement uses TRBV30 and TRBJ1-4; D uncertain. V shed 5 bases and J shed 8 bases, with 6 bases lying between them. This CDR3 has 10 residues. Germline V lookup: CDR1 GTSNPN, CDR2 SVGIG (reference sequence). For the CDR3, the DNA is TGTGCCTGGCACAGAGAAAAACTGTTTTTT. Its translation is CAWHREKLFF.

The rearrangement links TRBV27 to TRBJ2-1, with TRBD2 as a possible D gene (5 bases). CDR1 and CDR2 from the germline V gene are MNHEY and SMNVEV (reference sequence). The CDR3 sequence is 14 residues long. V was shortened by 6 bases and J by 9 bases, with 18 bases between the two germline ends. The CDR3 bases are TGTGCCAGCAGGCGCTCGGGAAATAGGGTTGAGCAGTTCTTC. Amino acids: CASRRSGNRVEQFF.

V gene TRBV5-1 combines with J gene TRBJ2-2, with a possible D match to TRBD2 (5 bases). The CDR3 is 15 amino acids. Germline V gene lookup returns CDR1 SGHRS and CDR2 YFSETQ. V dropped 1 base and J dropped 6 bases, with 13 bases sitting between them. The CDR3 is CASSLSVARSGELFF. CDR3 sequence (DNA): TGCGCCAGCAGCTTGTCGGTAGCGCGATCCGGGGAGCTGTTTTTT. Full variable domain (rest looked up from reference TRBV5-1 and TRBJ2-2): KAGVTQTPRYLIKTRGQQVTLSCSPISGHRSVSWYQQTPGQGLQFLFEYFSETQRNKGNFPGRFSGRQFSNSRSEMNVSTLELGDSALYLCASSLSVARSGELFFGEGSRLTVL.

This chain links TRBV19 with TRBJ1-2; 8 bases align to TRBD1. This CDR3 is built from 15 residues. CDR1 and CDR2 (germline): LNHDA, SQIVND (reference sequence). After removal of 7 bases from V and 0 bases from J, the junction contained 7 bases not matched to a gene. CDR3 amino acids: CASTNRGTTNYGYTF. CDR3 sequence (DNA): TGTGCCAGTACGAACAGGGGGACAACTAACTATGGCTACACCTTC.

The V gene is TRBV5-5, the J gene TRBJ1-4; 9 bases align to TRBD1. The V gene end was trimmed by 4 bases and the J gene end by 8 bases; junction bases not matched to a gene: 6. Germline V CDR1 and CDR2: SGHKS, YYEKEE (reference sequence). This CDR3 region has 14 residues. CDR3 in amino acids: CASSLGQGREKLFF. The CDR3 region has the DNA TGTGCCAGCAGCCTTGGACAGGGGAGGGAAAAACTGTTTTTT. Looking up the rest from reference TRBV5-5 and TRBJ1-4 gives the full variable domain: DAGVTQSPTHLIKTRGQQVTLRCSPISGHKSVSWYQQVLGQGPQFIFQYYEKEERGRGNFPDRFSARQFPNYSSELNVNALLLGDSALYLCASSLGQGREKLFFGSGTQLSVL.

This clone was found once. J is TRBJ2-3 and V is TRBV28, with a tentative D call TRBD2 (7 bases). The CDR3 sequence is 14 residues long. In germline, CDR1 is MDHEN, CDR2 SYDVKM. The V end lost 3 bases, the J end lost 4 bases, and 11 bases lay between the germline ends. The CDR3 nucleotides read TGTGCCAGCAGTTTTGAGGGGGGGGCAGATACGCAGTATTTT. It encodes CASSFEGGADTQYF.

The rearrangement uses TRBV29-1 and TRBJ2-7; D gene unclear. In germline, CDR1 is SQVTM, CDR2 ANQGSEA. V lost 4 bases and J lost 2, with 18 bases in between. The CDR3 has 15 amino acids. Written as DNA, the CDR3 is TGCAGCGTTGGAACTCGGTATTCCGTGACCTACGAGCAGTACTTC. Translating it yields CSVGTRYSVTYEQYF.

The CDR3 bases are TGTGCCAGCAGCTTACTGCCCGGGACAGGGGTCTACGAGCAGTACTTC. Translated: CASSLLPGTGVYEQYF. The chain has TRBV7-9 and TRBJ2-7; TRBD1 aligns across 10 bases. The CDR3 sequence is 16 residues long. Trimming cost V 2 bases and J 3 bases; bases outside gene matches: 7. Germline values: CDR1 SEHNR, CDR2 FQNEAQ (reference sequence).

The J gene is TRBJ2-5, the V gene TRBV6-5, with 8 bases lining up with TRBD2. Germline loops: CDR1 MNHEY, CDR2 SVGAGI. With 4 bases clipped from V and 0 bases from J, the junction kept 4 bases outside the gene matches. This CDR3 is 15 amino acids long. This chain's CDR3 is CASSSPSGYQETQYF. For the CDR3, the DNA is TGTGCCAGCAGTTCCCCTAGCGGGTACCAAGAGACCCAGTACTTC.

The chain links TRBV3-1 (or the pseudogene TRBV3-2) to TRBJ1-2; 11 nucleotides match TRBD1. This CDR3 is 15 amino acids long. Germline V CDR1 and CDR2: LGHDT, YNNKEL (reference sequence). V trimming: 2 bases; J trimming: 8 bases; junction bases outside the gene matches: 7. The CDR3 reads CASSQLGTGGGGYTF. For the CDR3, the DNA is TGTGCCAGCAGCCAACTGGGGACAGGGGGAGGCGGCTACACCTTC.

This clone was observed once. The chain couples TRBV3-1 (or the pseudogene TRBV3-2) to TRBJ2-3; D may be TRBD2 (5 bases). V was trimmed by 4 bases and J by 6 bases, leaving 5 bases between them. There are 11 residues in the CDR3. The germline gives CDR1 LGHDT, CDR2 YNNKEL (reference sequence). The CDR3 nucleotides read TGTGCCAGCAGCCTAGCGGATACGCAGTATTTT. Protein: CASSLADTQYF.

The chain combines TRBV18 with TRBJ1-1, with D possibly matching TRBD1 (5 bases). The CDR3 runs to 14 residues. V was clipped by 3 bases and J by 3 bases, with 11 bases between them. CDR1 is KGHSH and CDR2 is LQKENI in the germline V gene. DNA of the CDR3: TGTGCCAGCTCACCTCAGGGAGGGGACACTGAAGCTTTCTTT. This sequence encodes CASSPQGGDTEAFF.

The rearrangement links TRBV4-1 to TRBJ2-2; TRBD2 agrees at 12 bases. The germline gives CDR1 MGHRA, CDR2 YSYEKL. The CDR3 sequence is 17 residues long. Trimming removed 4 bases from V and 1 base from J; junction bases left unmatched: 4. CDR3 sequence (DNA): TGCGCCAGCAGCCTCCCGACTAGCGGGGGGAACACCGGGGAGCTGTTTTTT. The encoded protein is CASSLPTSGGNTGELFF.

The table lists this clone with a count of one. The chain links TRBV27 to TRBJ1-6; 8 bases fit TRBD1. Looked up from germline, CDR1 is MNHEY and CDR2 is SMNVEV (reference sequence). The CDR3 length is 14 residues. The J segment lost 9 bases and the V segment lost 6 bases, leaving 7 bases of the junction unmatched. The CDR3 coding sequence is TGTGCCAGCAGCAACAGGGGGGAAGGTTCACCCCTCCACTTT. Its translation is CASSNRGEGSPLHF.

This chain links TRBV7-9 with TRBJ2-2; 7 bases map to TRBD1. The J segment lost 2 bases and the V segment lost 6 bases, leaving 9 bases of the junction unmatched. This CDR3 spans 16 amino acids. CDR1 and CDR2 from the germline V gene are SEHNR and FQNEAQ (reference sequence). The CDR3 loop is CASRKPGQPNTGELFF. In DNA form, the CDR3 reads TGTGCCAGCAGGAAACCGGGACAGCCTAACACCGGGGAGCTGTTTTTT.

The chain combines TRBV10-1 with TRBJ1-2; TRBD1 agrees at 8 bases. CDR1 is WNHNN and CDR2 is SYGVQD in the germline V gene (reference sequence). The CDR3 has 18 amino acids. Losses at the gene ends were 2 bases for V and 7 bases for J; bases not matched to a gene: 18. CDR3 in amino acids: CASSEPRGGTGPFAGYTF. DNA for the CDR3: TGCGCCAGCAGTGAGCCACGGGGTGGGACAGGTCCGTTTGCTGGCTACACCTTC.

The CDR3 DNA follows: TGTGCCAGCAGCTTAGCTGGATCGGGGGCCTACGAGCAGTACTTC. Translation gives CASSLAGSGAYEQYF. This chain links TRBV11-2 with TRBJ2-7, with D possibly matching TRBD2 (6 bases). The CDR3 has 15 residues. Trimming left V 1 base short and J 2 bases short, with 12 bases between. Germline V gives CDR1 SGHAT, CDR2 FQNNGV.

The chain carries TRBV9 and TRBJ1-1, with D perhaps TRBD1 (5 bases). This CDR3 has 14 residues. The ends were cut back, 4 bases at V and 1 base at J, with 11 bases in the middle. CDR1 and CDR2 (germline): SGDLS, YYNGEE. CDR3 sequence reads: CASSTTGENTEAFF. The CDR3 DNA follows: TGTGCCAGCAGCACCACAGGAGAGAACACTGAAGCTTTCTTT.

The chain has TRBV5-1 and TRBJ2-5, with D perhaps matching TRBD2 (7 bases). This CDR3 spans 16 amino acids. V was pared by 1 base and J by 4 bases, with 17 bases between. Looked up from germline, CDR1 is SGHRS and CDR2 is YFSETQ. The CDR3 reads CASSLLRGAGGETQYF. CDR3 DNA: TGCGCCAGCAGCTTGCTTCGGGGGGCCGGAGGAGAGACCCAGTACTTC.

The V gene is TRBV4-1, the J gene TRBJ1-1; 7 bases fit TRBD1. CDR1 and CDR2 from the germline V gene are MGHRA and YSYEKL. Losses at the gene ends were 5 bases for V and 9 bases for J; bases not matched to a gene: 12. CDR3 length: 14 amino acids. In DNA, the CDR3 is TGCGCCAGCAGCTCAGACAAAGGGACAGTGAAAGCTTTCTTT. Protein sequence: CASSSDKGTVKAFF.